This T cell receptor (beta chain) came from a study of response to subunit inactivated influenza vaccine. Findings and caveats of the study: With each seasonal influenza vaccination, the authors suggested, few new T cells are recruited.

This clonotype was counted a few times. Its antigen is not known. TCRdb reprocessed the RT-PCR reads with MiXCR, giving one entry per CDR3 protein. The repertoire holds 250,000 to 350,000 distinct CDR3 sequences, approximately 21% seen once, with 9% to 12% in the top ten. With 4 bases removed from V and 0 bases from J, the gap between germline ends came to 7 bases. This CDR3 contains 13 residues. CDR1 and CDR2 from the germline V gene are DFQATT and SNEGSKA (reference sequence). The sequence derives from a man aged 50-75 years who received an inactivated influenza vaccine. The chain uses TRBV20-1 and TRBJ2-4; D gene unclear. The sequenced sample was PBMCs from blood, obtained roughly 20 months after vaccination. In DNA form, the CDR3 reads TGCAGTGCTACGCTCCTAGCCAAAAACATTCAGTACTTC. It is translated as CSATLLAKNIQYF.